A single TCR beta chain is shown here with its context. Its antigen remains unknown. Treatment meaning: roughly 19 received Ad26.COV2.S at low or high dose, single or two shots; roughly five received placebo; per-sample allocation not given. Following the first vaccine or placebo injection, samples were taken on day 63. Clones were read by immunoSEQ multiplex PCR, and TCRdb kept only the in-frame ones, dropping some. The sample contains hundreds of thousands of clones, roughly 81% of which appear only once. The sample comes from a study of Ad26.COV2.S vaccination and SARS-CoV-2 variants. The overall study: Donor was in the COV1001 Ad26.COV2.S trial arm. Ad26.COV2.S shots went into the muscle once or twice, 56 days apart. General study results and limits: Substantial post-vaccination breadth of spike-specific CD8+ and CD4+ T cell responses was reported. The analyses of TCR breadth and depth may have understated the size of total T cell responses.

Looked up from germline, CDR1 is ENHRY and CDR2 is SYGVKD. Unmatched junction bases numbered 7, after V lost 3 bases and J lost 2 bases. CDR3 size: 16 residues. The sequencing here drew on peripheral blood, taken in a trial of Ad26.COV2.S vaccine versus placebo. The TCR originated in a person aged 18-60 years who received the Ad26.COV2.S COVID-19 vaccine or a placebo. The chain is built from TRBV10-3 and TRBJ1-1, with TRBD1 matching 9 bases. Here the CDR3 DNA reads TGTGCCATCAGTGACCAAGGGACAGGGCGTAACACTGAAGCTTTCTTT. Residues: CAISDQGTGRNTEAFF.